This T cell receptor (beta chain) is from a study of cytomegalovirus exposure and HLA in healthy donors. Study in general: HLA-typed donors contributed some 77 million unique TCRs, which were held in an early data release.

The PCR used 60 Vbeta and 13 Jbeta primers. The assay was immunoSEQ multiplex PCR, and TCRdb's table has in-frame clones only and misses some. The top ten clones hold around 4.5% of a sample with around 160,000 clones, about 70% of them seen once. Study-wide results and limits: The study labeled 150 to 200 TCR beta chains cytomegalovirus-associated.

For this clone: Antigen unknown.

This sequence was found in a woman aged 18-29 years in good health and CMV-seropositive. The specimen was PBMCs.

CDR3: CASGGRARGGELFF. The CDR3 DNA sequence: TGTGCCAGCGGCGGACGGGCCAGGGGCGGGGAGCTGTTTTTT. The rearrangement links TRBV5-6 to TRBJ2-2, with D possibly TRBD1 on 6 matching bases. The CDR3 consists of 14 residues. Germline loops: CDR1 SGHDT, CDR2 YYEEEE. V lost 7 bases to trimming and J lost 7 bases, with 17 bases between them.